A selection of T cell receptor beta chains follows, all from one sample in a study of T cells in Graves' hyperthyroidism and ophthalmopathy. One entry per CDR3 protein results from TCRdb running MiXCR on the multiplex PCR reads. The sample contains approximately 350,000 distinct CDR3 sequences, nearly 15% of which appear only once. The sample consisted of blood. Source of these receptors: a woman between 55 and 75 years old with Graves' ophthalmopathy. Both conserved end residues are part of each CDR3. D genes are given only for firm matches. Clone size appears in some rows only: once, few, many, or a class for an expanded clone.

V	J	size	D	length	CDR3	DNA
TRBV30	TRBJ2-3	few	TRBD1	14	CAWSSGQGLDTQYF	TGTGCCTGGAGTTCGGGACAGGGACTAGATACGCAGTATTTT
TRBV30	TRBJ2-7	many	TRBD1	12	CAWSDRGTEQYF	TGTGCCTGGAGTGACAGGGGAACGGAGCAGTACTTC
TRBV12-3/TRBV12-4	TRBJ1-1	many	TRBD1	14	CASSPGDSRTEAFF	TGTGCCAGCAGTCCAGGGGACAGTCGGACTGAAGCTTTCTTT
TRBV10-3	TRBJ2-5	many	TRBD2	15	CAISDSRGGQETQYF	TGTGCCATCAGTGATTCGAGGGGAGGGCAAGAGACCCAGTACTTC
TRBV7-9	TRBJ2-2	NA	NA	13	CASPGPQAGELFF	TGTGCCAGCCCCGGCCCCCAGGCCGGGGAGCTGTTTTTT
TRBV7-8	TRBJ2-1	many	NA	15	CASSIRDSPYNEQFF	TGTGCCAGCAGCATCCGGGACTCTCCCTACAATGAGCAGTTCTTC
TRBV6-1	TRBJ2-1	NA	TRBD2	16	CASSEYGGAGVNEQFF	TGTGCCAGCAGTGAATATGGCGGAGCGGGAGTCAATGAGCAGTTCTTC
TRBV27	TRBJ1-2	many	TRBD1	17	CASSLSFGQGLLNGYTF	TGTGCCAGCAGTTTATCGTTCGGACAGGGCCTCTTGAACGGCTACACCTTC
TRBV18	TRBJ1-2	many	NA	13	CASSAVEGGGYTF	TGTGCCAGCTCGGCAGTGGAGGGAGGCGGCTACACCTTC
TRBV29-1	TRBJ2-5	few	TRBD2	14	CSVGGTSGIETQYF	TGCAGCGTGGGGGGGACTAGCGGGATAGAGACCCAGTACTTC
TRBV11-1	TRBJ2-7	many	NA	14	CASSPQGLLGEQYF	TGTGCCAGCAGCCCACAGGGACTTTTGGGCGAGCAGTACTTC
TRBV4-1	TRBJ2-2	many	TRBD2	15	CASSQESLARGELFF	TGCGCCAGCAGCCAAGAATCACTAGCGAGGGGGGAGCTGTTTTTT
TRBV7-2	TRBJ2-1	many	TRBD2	15	CASSLGVAGGNEQFF	TGTGCCAGCAGCTTAGGGGTAGCGGGAGGCAATGAGCAGTTCTTC
TRBV4-1	TRBJ2-5	many	NA	16	CASSQDQRMFQETQYF	TGCGCCAGCAGCCAAGACCAGCGGATGTTTCAAGAGACCCAGTACTTC
TRBV3-1	TRBJ2-7	many	NA	13	CASSQDYLLEQYF	TGTGCCAGCAGCCAAGACTATCTCCTAGAGCAGTACTTC
TRBV3-1	TRBJ2-1	many	NA	15	CASSQDLGDYNEQFF	TGTGCCAGCAGCCAAGATCTGGGGGATTACAATGAGCAGTTCTTC
TRBV27	TRBJ2-1	NA	TRBD2	15	CASSPPAGGPGEQFF	TGTGCCAGCAGTCCGCCAGCGGGAGGGCCGGGTGAGCAGTTCTTC
TRBV28	TRBJ2-7	many	NA	15	CASSLSPTGAYEQYF	TGTGCCAGCAGTTTATCCCCCACGGGCGCCTACGAGCAGTACTTC